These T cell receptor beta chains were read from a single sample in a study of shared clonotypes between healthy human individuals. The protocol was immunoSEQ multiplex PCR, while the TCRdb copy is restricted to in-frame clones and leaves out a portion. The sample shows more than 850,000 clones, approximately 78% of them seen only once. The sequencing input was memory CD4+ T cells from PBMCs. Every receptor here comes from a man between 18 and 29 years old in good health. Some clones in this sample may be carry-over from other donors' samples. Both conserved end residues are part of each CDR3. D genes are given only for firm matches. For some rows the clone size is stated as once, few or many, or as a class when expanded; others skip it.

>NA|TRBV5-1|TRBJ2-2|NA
TGCGCCAGCAGCATCAGACAGGCCGCCGGGGAGCTGTTTTTT
CASSIRQAAGELFF
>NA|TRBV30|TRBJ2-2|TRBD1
TGTGCCTGGAGTGTACTAAGCGACAGGGGCACCGGGGAGCTGTTTTTT
CAWSVLSDRGTGELFF
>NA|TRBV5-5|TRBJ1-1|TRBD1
TGTGCCAGCAGTATAGCGAAGGGACAGGGGACTTTCTTT
CASSIAKGQGTFF
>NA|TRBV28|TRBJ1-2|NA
TGTGCCAGCAGCTTCGGACAAAACTATGGCTACACCTTC
CASSFGQNYGYTF
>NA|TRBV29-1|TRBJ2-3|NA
TGCAGCGTTTACAGGGAGGGGGTAGATACGCAGTATTTT
CSVYREGVDTQYF
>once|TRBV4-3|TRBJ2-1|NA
TGCGCCAGCAGCCAAGATGCTGGATGGGGGGAGCAGTTCTTC
CASSQDAGWGEQFF
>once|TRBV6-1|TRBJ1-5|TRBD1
TGTGCCAGCAGTGACACGCCGACAGGGGTTCCTCAGCCCCAGCATTTT
CASSDTPTGVPQPQHF
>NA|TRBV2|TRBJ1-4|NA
TGTGCCAGCAGCTTACAGTCCGCAACTAATGAAAAACTGTTTTTT
CASSLQSATNEKLFF
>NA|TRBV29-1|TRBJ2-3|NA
TGCAGCGTTGGAACAGATACGCAGTATTTT
CSVGTDTQYF
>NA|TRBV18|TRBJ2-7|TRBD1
TGTGCCAGCTCACCATCGGGACAGTTCTACGAGCAGTACTTC
CASSPSGQFYEQYF
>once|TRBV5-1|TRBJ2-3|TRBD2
TGCGCCAGCAGCTATCTAGCGGGAGAGGATACGCAGTATTTT
CASSYLAGEDTQYF
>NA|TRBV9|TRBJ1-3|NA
TGTGCCAGCACCCTCACGGCAGGAAACACCATATATTTT
CASTLTAGNTIYF
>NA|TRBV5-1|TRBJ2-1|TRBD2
TGCGCCAGCAGCACCCTCCCTAGCGGGAGCGGCCCGCCGCAGTTCTTC
CASSTLPSGSGPPQFF
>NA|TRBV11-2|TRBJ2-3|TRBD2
TGTGCCAGCAGTCAGAGACTAGCGGGCACAGATACGCAGTATTTT
CASSQRLAGTDTQYF
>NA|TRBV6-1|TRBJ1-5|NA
TGTGCCAGCAGTGAATCTCCAGGGTATCAGCCCCAGCATTTT
CASSESPGYQPQHF
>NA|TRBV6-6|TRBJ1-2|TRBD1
TGTGCCAGCAGGCATGGACAGGGAGATGGCTACACCTTC
CASRHGQGDGYTF
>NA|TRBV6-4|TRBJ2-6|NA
TGTGCCAGCAGTGACCAACCCTCTGGGGCCAACGTCCTGACTTTC
CASSDQPSGANVLTF
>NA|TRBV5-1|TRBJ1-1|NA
TGCGCCAGCAGCTCTAATGGGGGTTACACTGAAGCTTTCTTT
CASSSNGGYTEAFF
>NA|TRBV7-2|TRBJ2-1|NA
TGTGCCAGCAGCCGCGGACCTGGGCAGTTCTTC
CASSRGPGQFF
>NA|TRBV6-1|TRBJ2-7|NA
TGTGCCAGCAGAATGACCGGGGATTCGCGTGAGCAGTACTTC
CASRMTGDSREQYF
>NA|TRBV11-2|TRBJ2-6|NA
TGTGCCGTAGCAAGCTCTGGGGCCAACGTCCTGACTTTC
CAVASSGANVLTF
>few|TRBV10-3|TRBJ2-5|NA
TGTGCCATCAGTGATGGGTTGGAGACCCAGTACTTC
CAISDGLETQYF
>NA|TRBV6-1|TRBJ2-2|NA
TGTGCCAGCAGTGCGGGGGTATTAAAGAACACCGGGGAGCTGTTTTTT
CASSAGVLKNTGELFF
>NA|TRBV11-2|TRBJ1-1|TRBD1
TGTGCCAGCAGCCCATCCTGGACAGGCGCCAGCACTGAAGCTTTCTTT
CASSPSWTGASTEAFF
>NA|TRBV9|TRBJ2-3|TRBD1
TGTGCCAGCAGCGTAGCTTCGGGACAGGGGGATACGCAGTATTTT
CASSVASGQGDTQYF
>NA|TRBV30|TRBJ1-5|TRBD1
TGTGCCTGGAGTTCTTCCGGACAGGGAATTGTTCAGCCCCAGCATTTT
CAWSSSGQGIVQPQHF
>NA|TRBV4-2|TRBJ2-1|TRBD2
TGTGCCAGCAGCCCAGGACTAGCGGGATTGCCCTACAATGAGCAGTTCTTC
CASSPGLAGLPYNEQFF
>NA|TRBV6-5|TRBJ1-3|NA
TGTGCCAGCAGTTATACAGGGTCCTCTGGAAACACCATATATTTT
CASSYTGSSGNTIYF
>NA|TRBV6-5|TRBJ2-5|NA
TGTGCCAGCAGAGCAAATCAAAGGGGAGAGACCCAGTACTTC
CASRANQRGETQYF
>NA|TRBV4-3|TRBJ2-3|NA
TGCGCCAGCAGCCAAGATCCGGCCACAGATACGCAGTATTTT
CASSQDPATDTQYF
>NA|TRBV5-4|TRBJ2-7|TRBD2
TGTGCCAGCAGCCGGACTAGCGGGGAAAGCTCCTACGAGCAGTACTTC
CASSRTSGESSYEQYF
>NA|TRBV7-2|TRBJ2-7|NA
TGTGCCAGCAGCGCTGGGGCAAGGGGGGGCTCCTACGAGCAGTACTTC
CASSAGARGGSYEQYF
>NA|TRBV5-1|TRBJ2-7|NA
TGCGCCAGCAGCTTGATGGGTGCAGGACCCCCCACCGAGCAGTACTTC
CASSLMGAGPPTEQYF
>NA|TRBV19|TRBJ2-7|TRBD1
TGTGCCAGTAGCAAGGGACAGGGGCTCTCCTACGAGCAGTACTTC
CASSKGQGLSYEQYF
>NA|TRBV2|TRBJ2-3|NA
TGTGCCAGCACCGCCGGGGTGACAGAGCGAAAAGATACGCAGTATTTT
CASTAGVTERKDTQYF
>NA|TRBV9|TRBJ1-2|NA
TGTGCCAGCAGCCCCGAGGGCCTTACTGTTTATGGCTACACCTTC
CASSPEGLTVYGYTF
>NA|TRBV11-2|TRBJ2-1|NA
TGTGCCAGCAGCTCCGTGGAGGGAGCGATCAATGAGCAGTTCTTC
CASSSVEGAINEQFF
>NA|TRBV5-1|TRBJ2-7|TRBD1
TGCGCCAGCAGCACTGACAGGGCCGAGCAGTACTTC
CASSTDRAEQYF
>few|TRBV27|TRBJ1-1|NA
TGTGCCAGCAGTTTAATCCCCCCTGAAACCTACACTGAAGCTTTCTTT
CASSLIPPETYTEAFF
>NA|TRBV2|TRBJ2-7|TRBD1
TGTGCCAGCAGTGAAGTACCGGGACAGGGTAATTACGAGCAGTACTTC
CASSEVPGQGNYEQYF
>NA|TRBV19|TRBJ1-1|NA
TGTGCCAGTAGTATGTCTCGGACGGAGTCCCAAGCTTTCTTT
CASSMSRTESQAFF
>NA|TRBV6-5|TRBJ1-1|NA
TGTGCCAGCAGTCACACCAGCCAGTTGAACACTGAAGCTTTCTTT
CASSHTSQLNTEAFF
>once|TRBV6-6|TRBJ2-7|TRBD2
TGTGCCAGCAGACCCACCTTAGCGGGAGGACCCTACGAGCAGTACTTC
CASRPTLAGGPYEQYF
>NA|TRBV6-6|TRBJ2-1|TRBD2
TGTGCCAGCAGTTCACTAGCGGCTATAGGCAATGAGCAGTTCTTC
CASSSLAAIGNEQFF
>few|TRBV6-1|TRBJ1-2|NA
TGTGCCAGCAGTGAAGAGGGCGGCCCTCATGGCTACACCTTC
CASSEEGGPHGYTF